This TCR beta chain was recorded in a study of CD8 T cells in Susac syndrome. Study conclusions and caveats: Individuals included in the TCR sequencing and HLA analysis were acknowledged by the study to be relatively few in number.

CD8+ and CD4+ T cells from blood underwent TCR beta sequencing. TEMRA cells were enriched by FACS, and CD4+ and CD8+ T cells were negatively isolated. Reverse transcription of 0.5 to 1 ug RNA was performed with random hexamers. An immunoSEQ multiplex PCR amplified TCR beta CDR3 over 54 Vbeta and 13 Jbeta. A single record per CDR3 protein comes from TCRdb applying MiXCR to the immunoSEQ multiplex PCR reads. This table has roughly 150,000 distinct CDR3 sequences, approximately 94% appearing once. Concerning this clonotype: Its antigen is unidentified.

Sequencing was done on a sample of CD4+ T cells from PBMCs. This TCR was recovered from a human donor with multiple sclerosis.

The chain's CDR3 is CASSRRSNEQFF. For the CDR3, the DNA is TGCGCCAGCAGTCGCAGGTCCAATGAGCAGTTCTTC. The rearrangement joins TRBV4-1 to TRBJ2-1; D ambiguous. The CDR3 has 12 residues. The ends were cut back, 6 bases at V and 6 bases at J, with 9 bases in the middle. Looked up from germline, CDR1 is MGHRA and CDR2 is YSYEKL.